The 24 T cell receptor beta chains reported below all come from one sample, sequenced in a study of T cell responses to AZD1222 COVID-19 vaccine (dated by TCRdb to about 2021). What this sample's time point label stands for: baseline before first vaccination. Library preparation was by the immunoSEQ multiplex PCR assay. This immuneACCESS table, as held by TCRdb, lists in-frame sequences with V and J called but not all clones. Of the missing ones, under half trace to an unresolved V gene in checked studies; the others have no known cause. The sample yields about 79,000 clones; approximately 80% were counted once. The ten most abundant clones make up roughly 21% of the sample. This specimen consisted of peripheral blood, obtained on day 0 of AZD1222 vaccination. Receptors originate from an adult in good health.

This chain connects TRBV19 to TRBJ1-6; D may be TRBD1 (6 bases). The length of the CDR3 is 17 residues. Trimming left V 4 bases short and J 11 bases short, with 24 bases between. The V gene's germline CDR1 is LNHDA and CDR2 SQIVND (reference sequence). CDR3 region: CASSTNSPGQGRTPLHF. CDR3 DNA sequence: TGTGCCAGTAGTACGAACAGCCCGGGACAAGGGAGGACACCCCTCCACTTT.

The chain employs TRBV19 and TRBJ1-1; the D is unclear. V shed 10 bases and J shed 7 bases, with 13 bases lying between them. Germline values: CDR1 LNHDA, CDR2 SQIVND (reference sequence). The CDR3 runs 11 residues. The CDR3 DNA reads TGTGCCACCCACAACCTGTTTGAAGCTTTCTTT. This gives the protein CATHNLFEAFF.

V and J are TRBV12-5 and TRBJ2-1, with 10 bases identical to TRBD1. Germline loops: CDR1 LGHNT, CDR2 FRNRAP. The CDR3 is 16 amino acids. Unmatched junction bases numbered 13, after V lost 7 bases and J lost 7 bases. CDR3 sequence: CASARDRGFSGNEQFF. The CDR3 DNA sequence: TGTGCTAGTGCTCGGGACAGGGGCTTTTCTGGGAATGAGCAGTTCTTC. The whole variable domain, filled in from reference TRBV12-5 and TRBJ2-1, reads DARVTQTPRHKVTEMGQEVTMRCQPILGHNTVFWYRQTMMQGLELLAYFRNRAPLDDSGMPKDRFSAEMPDATLATLKIQPSEPRDSAVYFCASARDRGFSGNEQFFGPGTRLTVL.

The V gene is TRBV7-9, the J gene TRBJ1-6; D unresolved. Germline CDR1 SEHNR, CDR2 FQNEAQ (reference sequence). The CDR3 consists of 13 residues. Between the trimmed V and J ends, which lost 2 bases and 5 bases, there was a span of 4 bases. CDR3 in DNA: TGTGCCAGCAGCTTAATAGATAATTCACCCCTCCACTTT. It translates to CASSLIDNSPLHF.

This sequence joins TRBV10-1 and TRBJ1-5; a weak D match, TRBD1 (6 bases). V was clipped by 10 bases and J by 0 bases, with 19 bases between them. CDR1 and CDR2 from the germline V gene are WNHNN and SYGVQD (reference sequence). CDR3 length equals 16 residues. The DNA for the CDR3 is TGCGCCACCCTATGGGGGGCAGCGGATAGCAATCAGCCCCAGCATTTT. Translating gives CATLWGAADSNQPQHF.

The V gene is TRBV7-7, the J gene TRBJ2-5, with D possibly being TRBD2 (6 bases). This CDR3 has 14 residues. CDR1 is SSHAT and CDR2 is FNYEAQ in the germline V gene (reference sequence). The germline V and J ends were trimmed by 2 bases and 3 bases, with 10 bases remaining between them. The DNA of the CDR3 is TGTGCCAGCAGCTTAAGGGACTCCAAAGAGACCCAGTACTTC. This gives the protein CASSLRDSKETQYF.

The V and J genes are TRBV5-1 and TRBJ2-2, with a tentative D call TRBD1 (5 bases). V lost 2 bases to trimming and J lost 2 bases, with 13 bases between them. The CDR3 contains 16 residues. The V gene's germline CDR1 is SGHRS and CDR2 YFSETQ. The CDR3 here is CASSLRTRGNTGELFF. As DNA, the CDR3 is TGCGCCAGCAGCTTAAGGACAAGGGGTAACACCGGGGAGCTGTTTTTT.

This clone was detected only once. V and J are TRBV7-2 and TRBJ1-6, with D hard to call. Germline values: CDR1 SGHTA, CDR2 FQGNSA. V dropped 2 bases and J dropped 9 bases, with 8 bases sitting between them. This CDR3 spans 13 amino acids. CDR3 DNA sequence: TGTGCCAGCAGCTTAAAGTCCTCTTCACCCCTCCACTTT. It yields the protein CASSLKSSSPLHF.

The chain combines TRBV30 with TRBJ1-4; D might be TRBD1 (5 bases). V was clipped by 0 bases and J by 6 bases, with 20 bases between them. CDR3 size: 17 residues. In germline, CDR1 is GTSNPN, CDR2 SVGIG (reference sequence). The chain's CDR3 is CAWSVRTWQGNYEKLFF. DNA of the CDR3: TGTGCCTGGAGTGTCCGAACCTGGCAGGGAAATTATGAAAAACTGTTTTTT.

This chain links TRBV25-1 with TRBJ1-5; TRBD1 aligns across 8 bases. This CDR3 is 15 amino acids long. V was clipped by 4 bases and J by 2 bases; unmatched bases: 4. Looked up from germline, CDR1 is MGHDK and CDR2 is SYGVNS. The CDR3 bases are TGTGCCAGCAGTGCGCAGGGGGCAGGCAATCAGCCCCAGCATTTT. It specifies CASSAQGAGNQPQHF.

The chain has TRBV4-1 and TRBJ1-2, with 8 bases matching TRBD1. V was clipped by 0 bases and J by 2 bases; unmatched bases: 5. Germline V CDR1 and CDR2: MGHRA, YSYEKL. The CDR3 extends over 16 amino acids. CDR3 sequence: CASSQDGTGENYGYTF. The CDR3 DNA is TGCGCCAGCAGCCAAGACGGGACAGGTGAGAACTATGGCTACACCTTC.

This rearrangement joins TRBV6-5 to TRBJ2-2; D possibly corresponds to TRBD2 (6 bases). The CDR3 extends over 15 amino acids. V dropped 2 bases and J dropped 1 base, with 8 bases sitting between them. Germline lookup yields CDR1 MNHEY and CDR2 SVGAGI. CDR3 in DNA: TGTGCCAGCAGTTACGGCGGGATGAACACCGGGGAGCTGTTTTTT. Encoded protein: CASSYGGMNTGELFF.

This clone has only a few counts. At one boundary the junction diverges from the germline segment, which might be a read error. Here the CDR3 reads CSVEDPGGTPF. For the CDR3, the DNA is TGCAGCGTTGAAGATCCGGGCGGGACCCCTTTT. The chain links TRBV29-1 to TRBJ2-3; possibly TRBD2 for D (6 bases). Germline CDR1 reads SQVTM; CDR2 reads ANQGSEA. The CDR3 is made up of 11 amino acids.

The chain is built from TRBV2 and TRBJ2-3; 7 positions agree with TRBD2. V lost 8 bases and J lost 2; bases outside the gene matches: 7. The CDR3 spans 14 residues. The germline V gene has CDR1 SNHLY and CDR2 FYNNEI. CDR3 sequence (DNA): TGTGCCAGCGAGCCGGGGGGTTCCACAGATACGCAGTATTTT. Residues: CASEPGGSTDTQYF.

The chain couples TRBV27 to TRBJ2-1; D possibly matches TRBD1 or TRBD2 (5 bases each). The V and J ends lost 5 bases and 0 bases respectively, with 11 bases between them. This CDR3 region has 15 residues. Per germline, CDR1 MNHEY and CDR2 SMNVEV (reference sequence). The DNA of the CDR3 is TGTGCCAGCAGTCCCTCAGGGACCTCCTACAATGAGCAGTTCTTC. This encodes CASSPSGTSYNEQFF.

This clone has a single count. The rearrangement uses TRBV6-5 and TRBJ2-1, with 10 bases lining up with TRBD2. The germline V gene has CDR1 MNHEY and CDR2 SVGAGI. CDR3 length: 16 amino acids. The trim removed 2 bases at V and 3 bases at J, leaving 4 bases unmatched. CDR3 loop: CASSYGTSVSYNEQFF. The CDR3 coding sequence is TGTGCCAGCAGTTACGGGACTAGCGTTAGCTACAATGAGCAGTTCTTC.

The chain links TRBV5-6 to TRBJ2-1, with no clear D. Germline values: CDR1 SGHDT, CDR2 YYEEEE. Trimming pared 4 bases from V and 3 bases from J, leaving 11 bases between. The CDR3 totals 14 residues. The CDR3 loop is CASSETRRYNEQFF. The CDR3 region has the DNA TGTGCCAGCAGCGAGACGCGACGCTACAATGAGCAGTTCTTC.

V usage is TRBV12-3 or TRBV12-4 and J usage is TRBJ1-2; D is uncertain. V lost 2 bases and J lost 6, with 10 bases in between. CDR3 length: 13 amino acids. CDR3 sequence reads: CASSLRPSDGYTF. In DNA, the CDR3 is TGTGCCAGCAGTTTACGACCTTCTGATGGCTACACCTTC.

In DNA, the CDR3 is TGTGCCACCAGCAGAGGTGGGACAGGGGGCCTTCAGCCCCAGCATTTT. Amino acid sequence: CATSRGGTGGLQPQHF. The gene calls are TRBV15 and TRBJ1-5; the match to TRBD1 covers 12 bases. Per germline, CDR1 LNHNV and CDR2 YYDKDF (reference sequence). After removal of 1 base from V and 6 bases from J, the junction contained 4 bases not matched to a gene. CDR3 length: 16 residues.

This chain uses TRBV7-2 with TRBJ2-3; D may be TRBD1 or TRBD2 (5 bases each). CDR1 is SGHTA and CDR2 is FQGNSA in the germline V gene. The CDR3 extends over 15 amino acids. V lost 5 bases to trimming and J lost 3 bases, with 15 bases between them. The DNA for the CDR3 is TGTGCCAGCAGCCCTCCGGGGCTTAGGACAGATACGCAGTATTTT. Its protein is CASSPPGLRTDTQYF. The variable domain in full, with the rest retrieved from reference TRBV7-2 and TRBJ2-3, is GAGVSQSPSNKVTEKGKDVELRCDPISGHTALYWYRQSLGQGLEFLIYFQGNSAPDKSGLPSDRFSAERTGGSVSTLTIQRTQQEDSAVYLCASSPPGLRTDTQYFGPGTRLTVL.

The chain links TRBV7-9 to TRBJ1-1; D not certain. V lost 3 bases, J lost 4 bases, and 9 bases lay in between. The CDR3 runs 13 residues. The germline V gene has CDR1 SEHNR and CDR2 FQNEAQ (reference sequence). CDR3 sequence reads: CASSFTLGTEAFF. The CDR3 bases are TGTGCCAGCAGCTTTACATTGGGCACTGAAGCTTTCTTT.

This chain uses TRBV5-4 with TRBJ2-1; the match to TRBD1 covers 7 bases. V was clipped by 6 bases and J by 0 bases; unmatched bases: 3. This CDR3 region has 14 residues. Germline V CDR1 and CDR2: SGHNT, YYREEE (reference sequence). In nucleotides, the CDR3 is TGTGCCAGCAAGGGGGCTAGCTCCTACAATGAGCAGTTCTTC. Protein product: CASKGASSYNEQFF.

V is TRBV28 and J is TRBJ1-2; D remains ambiguous. The CDR3 is 13 amino acids. CDR1 is MDHEN and CDR2 is SYDVKM in the germline V gene. The V gene lost 3 bases and the J gene lost 2 bases, with 7 bases spanning the gap. The CDR3 loop reads CASSLITNYGYTF. CDR3 in DNA: TGTGCCAGCAGTTTGATCACGAACTATGGCTACACCTTC.

The gene calls are TRBV5-1 and TRBJ1-2, with D possibly being TRBD1 (5 bases). V lost 4 bases and J lost 3, with 10 bases in between. The CDR3 loop spans 13 amino acids. Germline loops: CDR1 SGHRS, CDR2 YFSETQ. CDR3 loop: CASSPQGDYGYTF. The DNA for the CDR3 is TGCGCCAGCAGCCCGCAGGGTGACTATGGCTACACCTTC.